This T cell receptor beta chain was recorded in a study of blood T cell repertoires in COVID-19. Study background: Some COVID-19 samples were acute and others convalescent; all came from the United States, Italy and Spain. Sample material is recorded as cDNA or gDNA derived from T cells, B-cell-depleted T cells, or PBMCs.

In germline, CDR1 is LNHDA, CDR2 SQIVND (reference sequence). The CDR3 contains 15 residues. Trimming cost V 5 bases and J 6 bases; bases outside gene matches: 5. Measured with immunoSEQ multiplex PCR; TCRdb has only the in-frame clones, and not every one. The table has hundreds of thousands of clones, approximately 88% seen once. The sequencing input was peripheral blood. The genes are TRBV19 and TRBJ2-1, with TRBD2 matching over 12 bases. The receptor's source is a man aged 35-49 years with acute or convalescent COVID-19. Here the CDR3 DNA reads TGTGCCAGTAGTTTGACTAGCGGGAGTCTCAATGAGCAGTTCTTC. Amino acids: CASSLTSGSLNEQFF.